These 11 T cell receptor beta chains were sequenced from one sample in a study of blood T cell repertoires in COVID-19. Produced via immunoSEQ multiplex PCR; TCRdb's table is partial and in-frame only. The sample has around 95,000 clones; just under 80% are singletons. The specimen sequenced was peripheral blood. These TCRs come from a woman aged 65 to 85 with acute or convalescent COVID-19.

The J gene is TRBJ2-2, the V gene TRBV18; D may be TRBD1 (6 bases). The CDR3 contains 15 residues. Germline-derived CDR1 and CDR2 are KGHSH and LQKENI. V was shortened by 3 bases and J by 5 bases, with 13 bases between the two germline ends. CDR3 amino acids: CASSPSPQGTGELFF. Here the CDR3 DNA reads TGTGCCAGCTCACCGTCTCCACAGGGAACCGGGGAGCTGTTTTTT.

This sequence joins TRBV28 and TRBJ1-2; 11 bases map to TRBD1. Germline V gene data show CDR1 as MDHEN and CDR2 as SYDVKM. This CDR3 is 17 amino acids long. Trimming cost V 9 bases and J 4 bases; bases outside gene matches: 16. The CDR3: CASEFPGTGGISYGYTF. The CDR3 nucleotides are TGTGCCAGTGAGTTTCCCGGGACAGGGGGGATTTCCTATGGCTACACCTTC.

CDR3 residues: CASSYPSGGTYEQYV. The CDR3 bases are TGTGCCAGCAGTTACCCTAGCGGGGGGACCTACGAGCAGTACGTC. The chain links TRBV6-2 or TRBV6-3 to TRBJ2-7, with 11 bases lining up with TRBD2. Germline V CDR1 and CDR2: MNHEY, SVGEGT. The CDR3 runs 15 residues. V lost 2 bases and J lost 2; bases outside the gene matches: 2.

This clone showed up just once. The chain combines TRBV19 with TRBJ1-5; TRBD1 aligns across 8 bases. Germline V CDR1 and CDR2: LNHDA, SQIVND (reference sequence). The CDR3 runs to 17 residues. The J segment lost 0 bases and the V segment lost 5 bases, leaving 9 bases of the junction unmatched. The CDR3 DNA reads TGTGCCAGTAGTGGAGACAGGGGAGGACCTAGCAATCAGCCCCAGCATTTT. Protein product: CASSGDRGGPSNQPQHF.

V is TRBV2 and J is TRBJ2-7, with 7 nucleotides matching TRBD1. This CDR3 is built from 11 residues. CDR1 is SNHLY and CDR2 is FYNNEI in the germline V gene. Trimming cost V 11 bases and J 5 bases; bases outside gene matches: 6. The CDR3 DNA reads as TGTGCCTCGGACACAGGGGACGAGCAGTACTTC. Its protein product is CASDTGDEQYF.

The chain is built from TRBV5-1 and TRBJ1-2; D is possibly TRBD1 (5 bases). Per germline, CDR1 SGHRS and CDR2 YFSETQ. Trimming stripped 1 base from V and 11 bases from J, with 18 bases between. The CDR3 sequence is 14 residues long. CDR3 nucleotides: TGCGCCAGCAGCTTGAGGGGCCCGGTCGCTATTTACACCTTC. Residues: CASSLRGPVAIYTF.

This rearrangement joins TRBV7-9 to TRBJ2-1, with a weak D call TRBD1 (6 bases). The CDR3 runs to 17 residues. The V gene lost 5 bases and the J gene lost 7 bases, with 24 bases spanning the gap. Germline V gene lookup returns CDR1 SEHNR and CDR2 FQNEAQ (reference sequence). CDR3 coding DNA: TGTGCCAGCAGCCCGTTACTGACAGGCCTAGGCCGTAATGAGCAGTTCTTC. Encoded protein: CASSPLLTGLGRNEQFF.

For the CDR3, the DNA is TGTGCCAGCAGAATCGAGGGCCAGCCCCAGCATTTT. Translating it yields CASRIEGQPQHF. The V gene is TRBV12-3 or TRBV12-4, the J gene TRBJ1-5; the D is unclear. V was cut by 6 bases and J by 7 bases, with 10 bases left in between. The CDR3 has 12 amino acids.

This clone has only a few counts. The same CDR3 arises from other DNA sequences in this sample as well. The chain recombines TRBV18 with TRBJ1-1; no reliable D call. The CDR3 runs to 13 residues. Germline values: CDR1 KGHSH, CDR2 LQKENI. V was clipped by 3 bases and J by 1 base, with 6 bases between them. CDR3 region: CASSPYGNTEAFF. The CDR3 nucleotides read TGTGCCAGCTCACCTTACGGGAACACTGAAGCTTTCTTT.

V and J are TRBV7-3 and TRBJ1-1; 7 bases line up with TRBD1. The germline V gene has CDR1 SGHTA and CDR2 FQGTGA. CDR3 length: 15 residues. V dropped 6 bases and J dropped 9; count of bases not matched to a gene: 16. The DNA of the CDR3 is TGTGCCAGCAGGCCTTCCAGTGGACAGGCACTACAAGCTTTCTTT. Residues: CASRPSSGQALQAFF.

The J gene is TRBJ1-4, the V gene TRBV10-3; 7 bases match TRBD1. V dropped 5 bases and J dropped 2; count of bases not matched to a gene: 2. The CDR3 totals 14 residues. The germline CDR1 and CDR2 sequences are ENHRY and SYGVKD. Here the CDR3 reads CAISQGDTNEKLFF. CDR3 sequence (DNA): TGTGCCATCAGTCAGGGGGACACTAATGAAAAACTGTTTTTT.